Listed here are 31 T cell receptor beta chains from one sample, sequenced in a study of T cell responses to AZD1222 COVID-19 vaccine. Assay: immunoSEQ multiplex PCR; the TCRdb copy retains only in-frame clones and omits some. The data hold more than 80,000 clones, with 80% to 90% observed a single time. Source: peripheral blood, taken on day 0 of MenACWY control vaccination. These receptors originate from an adult in good health.

This clone was counted only a few times. This sequence joins TRBV28 and TRBJ1-5, with D perhaps matching TRBD1 (5 bases). V gave up 3 bases and J gave up 4 bases, with 10 bases separating them. The germline V gene has CDR1 MDHEN and CDR2 SYDVKM. The CDR3 is 14 amino acids. This chain's CDR3 is CASSFMTENQPQHF. The CDR3 coding sequence is TGTGCCAGCAGTTTTATGACAGAAAATCAGCCCCAGCATTTT.

The V gene is TRBV2, the J gene TRBJ2-7; tentative D call: TRBD1 (6 bases). In germline, CDR1 is SNHLY, CDR2 FYNNEI. The CDR3 loop spans 14 amino acids. Deletions cut 5 bases from V and 0 bases from J, with 11 bases between. The CDR3, as DNA: TGTGCCAGCAGTCACAGGGAGAGCTCCTACGAGCAGTACTTC. As protein: CASSHRESSYEQYF.

The J gene is TRBJ2-7, the V gene TRBV19, with 7 bases fitting TRBD1. Unmatched junction bases numbered 12, after V lost 4 bases and J lost 6 bases. The germline V gene encodes CDR1 LNHDA and CDR2 SQIVND (reference sequence). The CDR3 length is 15 residues. The DNA for the CDR3 is TGTGCCAGTAGTAAGGGGGACAGTTCAAACTCCGAGCAGTACTTC. It codes for CASSKGDSSNSEQYF.

The chain combines TRBV6-4 with TRBJ1-2; tentatively, D is TRBD1 (6 bases). CDR3 length: 14 residues. The V and J ends lost 10 bases and 5 bases respectively, with 20 bases between them. The germline gives CDR1 MRHNA, CDR2 SNTAGT. The CDR3 DNA reads TGTGCCACCTCCCAAGAAGGGCAGGGGTATGGCTACACCTTC. It specifies CATSQEGQGYGYTF.

This chain joins TRBV29-1 and TRBJ2-5; TRBD1 matches at 9 bases. J was trimmed by 4 bases and V by 6 bases; bases with no gene match: 6. Germline CDR1 reads SQVTM; CDR2 reads ANQGSEA. This CDR3 spans 13 amino acids. CDR3 protein: CSVPGQGLETQYF. CDR3 DNA sequence: TGCAGCGTCCCCGGACAGGGGTTAGAGACCCAGTACTTC.

This chain uses TRBV7-3 with TRBJ2-3, with 10 bases fitting TRBD2. The CDR3 has 16 amino acids. The V gene's germline CDR1 is SGHTA and CDR2 FQGTGA. With V trimmed by 6 bases and J by 0 bases, 6 bases remained unmatched. The CDR3 reads CASSLAGGPSTDTQYF. The CDR3 DNA follows: TGTGCCAGCAGTTTAGCGGGGGGCCCTAGCACAGATACGCAGTATTTT.

This chain's CDR3 is CASSYPRDLPLYEQYF. CDR3 nucleotide sequence: TGTGCCAGCAGTTACCCCCGGGATCTCCCCCTCTACGAGCAGTACTTC. The chain couples TRBV6-2 or TRBV6-3 to TRBJ2-7; TRBD2 is a possible D gene (5 bases). V lost 2 bases and J 3 bases, leaving 17 bases between the germline ends. Germline V gene data show CDR1 as MNHEY and CDR2 as SVGEGT. The CDR3 spans 16 residues.

The chain is built from TRBV2 and TRBJ2-7; either TRBD1 or TRBD2 may fit D (5 bases each). V was cut by 8 bases and J by 2 bases, with 13 bases left in between. CDR1 and CDR2 (germline): SNHLY, FYNNEI. The CDR3 spans 13 residues. The chain's CDR3 is CASGDRFAYEQYF. CDR3 nucleotide sequence: TGTGCCAGCGGGGACCGCTTCGCCTACGAGCAGTACTTC.

The chain joins TRBV7-9 to TRBJ1-2, with TRBD1 as a possible D gene (5 bases). V gave up 4 bases and J gave up 8 bases, with 11 bases separating them. This CDR3 has 12 amino acids. Looked up from germline, CDR1 is SEHNR and CDR2 is FQNEAQ (reference sequence). The CDR3 coding sequence is TGTGCCAGCAGCTCCAGGGAAGCGGGCTACACCTTC. Translated, it gives CASSSREAGYTF.

This chain connects TRBV7-2 to TRBJ1-6; 9 bases line up with TRBD1. The CDR3 covers 16 residues. The V gene end was trimmed by 5 bases and the J gene end by 5 bases; junction bases not matched to a gene: 7. Per germline, CDR1 SGHTA and CDR2 FQGNSA. The chain's CDR3 is CASSITGGAHNSPLHF. As DNA, the CDR3 is TGTGCCAGCAGCATCACAGGGGGCGCGCATAATTCACCCCTCCACTTT. Drawing the rest from reference TRBV7-2 and TRBJ1-6, the complete variable domain is GAGVSQSPSNKVTEKGKDVELRCDPISGHTALYWYRQSLGQGLEFLIYFQGNSAPDKSGLPSDRFSAERTGGSVSTLTIQRTQQEDSAVYLCASSITGGAHNSPLHFGNGTRLTVT.

The chain couples TRBV29-1 to TRBJ2-1, with TRBD1 identical over 7 bases. V lost 4 bases, J lost 5 bases, and 8 bases stayed unmatched. CDR1 is SQVTM, CDR2 ANQGSEA, per germline. The length of the CDR3 is 14 residues. CDR3 bases: TGCAGCGTTGGAGGCCAGGGGGACCACAATGAGCAGTTCTTC. The encoded protein is CSVGGQGDHNEQFF.

The J gene is TRBJ1-4, the V gene TRBV5-1, with TRBD1 matching 7 bases. The trim removed 1 base at V and 5 bases at J, leaving 5 bases unmatched. Per germline, CDR1 SGHRS and CDR2 YFSETQ. The length of the CDR3 is 15 residues. CDR3 region: CASSLLGTENEKLFF. CDR3 sequence (DNA): TGCGCCAGCAGCTTGCTCGGGACAGAGAATGAAAAACTGTTTTTT.

The chain combines TRBV6-5 with TRBJ2-3; 8 bases fit TRBD2. This CDR3 region has 14 residues. Germline-derived CDR1 and CDR2 are MNHEY and SVGAGI. Trimming took 4 bases from V and 5 from J; bases not matched to a gene: 5. The CDR3 region has the DNA TGTGCCAGCAGTTCGGGTCGGGGGGGAGATACGCAGTATTTT. Encoded protein: CASSSGRGGDTQYF.

V and J are TRBV6-5 and TRBJ1-2; D call uncertain. Germline V gene data show CDR1 as MNHEY and CDR2 as SVGAGI. V lost 4 bases, J lost 14 bases, and 17 bases lay in between. The CDR3 is 12 amino acids. For the CDR3, the DNA is TGTGCCAGCAGTTTATCTATGAGAGACGTAACCTTC. Protein: CASSLSMRDVTF.

This sequence joins TRBV7-2 and TRBJ2-7; 10 bases are a match to TRBD2. The CDR3 loop spans 15 amino acids. CDR1 is SGHTA and CDR2 is FQGNSA in the germline V gene. Losses at the gene ends were 5 bases for V and 2 bases for J; bases not matched to a gene: 6. The CDR3 loop is CASSVTSGVTYEQYF. In DNA, the CDR3 is TGTGCCAGCAGCGTTACTAGCGGGGTTACCTACGAGCAGTACTTC. Using reference TRBV7-2 and TRBJ2-7 for the parts outside the CDR3, the full variable domain is GAGVSQSPSNKVTEKGKDVELRCDPISGHTALYWYRQSLGQGLEFLIYFQGNSAPDKSGLPSDRFSAERTGGSVSTLTIQRTQQEDSAVYLCASSVTSGVTYEQYFGPGTRLTVT.

The rearrangement joins TRBV7-9 to TRBJ2-5, with D hard to call. The CDR3 consists of 14 residues. V lost 3 bases and J 2 bases, leaving 10 bases between the germline ends. The germline CDR1 and CDR2 sequences are SEHNR and FQNEAQ (reference sequence). CDR3 region: CASSFLGPQETQYF. The CDR3 DNA sequence: TGTGCCAGCAGCTTTCTTGGGCCTCAAGAGACCCAGTACTTC.

This chain joins TRBV3-1 (or the pseudogene TRBV3-2) and TRBJ2-2; maybe TRBD1 (5 bases). Trimming left V 0 bases short and J 1 base short, with 9 bases between. This CDR3 is 16 amino acids long. Germline assignment: CDR1 LGHDT and CDR2 YNNKEL (reference sequence). CDR3 loop: CASSQDLTGNTGELFF. The CDR3 DNA sequence: TGTGCCAGCAGCCAAGATCTCACAGGGAACACCGGGGAGCTGTTTTTT.

The V gene is TRBV11-2, the J gene TRBJ2-1; D is perhaps TRBD2 (6 bases). This CDR3 is built from 15 residues. Trimming cost V 6 bases and J 7 bases, with 19 bases left between them. Looked up from germline, CDR1 is SGHAT and CDR2 is FQNNGV. CDR3 protein: CASSSPGTLLNEQFF. Here the CDR3 DNA reads TGTGCCAGCAGTTCCCCAGGGACTCTACTGAATGAGCAGTTCTTC.

This chain uses TRBV12-5 with TRBJ2-7, with a weak D call TRBD2 (6 bases). CDR1 and CDR2 from the germline V gene are LGHNT and FRNRAP. The CDR3 length is 14 residues. Trimming took off 6 bases at V and 3 bases at J, with 15 bases between the two ends. CDR3 DNA sequence: TGTGCTAGTGGGGGGGTTGGCGGGGTCTACGAGCAGTACTTC. This gives the protein CASGGVGGVYEQYF.

The V and J genes are TRBV12-3 or TRBV12-4 and TRBJ1-4, with D uncertain. This CDR3 is built from 13 residues. The V end lost 7 bases, the J end lost 7 bases, and 13 bases lay between the germline ends. The CDR3 region is CASTGQTAEKLFF. DNA of the CDR3: TGTGCCAGCACAGGCCAGACCGCTGAAAAACTGTTTTTT.

The V gene is TRBV6-5, the J gene TRBJ1-2; D is uncertain. CDR1 MNHEY and CDR2 SVGAGI come from the germline V gene. There are 12 residues in the CDR3. V gave up 4 bases and J gave up 6 bases, with 9 bases separating them. The CDR3 DNA sequence: TGTGCCAGCAGTTCTCCGGTGGATGGCTACACCTTC. This encodes CASSSPVDGYTF.

The genes are TRBV25-1 and TRBJ1-5; 9 bases match TRBD1. The ends lost 3 bases at V and 1 base at J; junction bases unmatched: 4. CDR3 length: 16 residues. CDR1 and CDR2 (germline): MGHDK, SYGVNS. This CDR3 reads CASSDGTGTSNQPQHF. The DNA for the CDR3 is TGTGCCAGCAGTGATGGGACAGGGACGAGCAATCAGCCCCAGCATTTT.

V is TRBV6-5 and J is TRBJ1-5, with 8 nucleotides matching TRBD1. V shed 5 bases, J shed 5 bases, and the junction held 2 bases outside the gene matches. The CDR3 totals 13 residues. In germline, CDR1 is MNHEY, CDR2 SVGAGI. The CDR3: CASSTTGDQPQHF. CDR3 DNA sequence: TGTGCCAGCAGTACGACAGGGGATCAGCCCCAGCATTTT.

J is TRBJ1-1 and V is TRBV5-6; TRBD1 aligns across 9 bases. CDR3 size: 13 residues. V gave up 5 bases and J gave up 5 bases; unmatched junction bases: 4. The germline V gene has CDR1 SGHDT and CDR2 YYEEEE. The DNA for the CDR3 is TGTGCCAGCAGGATGACAGGGGGTACTGAAGCTTTCTTT. It is translated as CASRMTGGTEAFF.

V is TRBV4-3 and J is TRBJ1-2, with 9 positions matching TRBD1. The germline gives CDR1 LGHNA, CDR2 YSLEER. V was pared by 0 bases and J by 1 base, with 12 bases of the junction left unmatched. The CDR3 contains 19 residues. The CDR3 DNA reads as TGCGCCAGCAGCCAAGAGGGGGACAGGGATCTCTTTATTAACTATGGCTACACCTTC. Translated: CASSQEGDRDLFINYGYTF.

CDR3 residues: CASSSNTGTTGNTIYF. Written as DNA, the CDR3 is TGTGCCAGCAGCTCAAATACAGGAACGACGGGAAACACCATATATTTT. The V call is TRBV27, the J call TRBJ1-3, with a weak D call TRBD1 (5 bases). CDR1 and CDR2 (germline): MNHEY, SMNVEV (reference sequence). V lost 6 bases and J 4 bases, leaving 19 bases between the germline ends. The CDR3 totals 16 residues.

This rearrangement joins TRBV14 to TRBJ2-1; 10 bases fit TRBD1. Germline values: CDR1 SGHDN, CDR2 FVKESK. J lost 8 bases, V lost 2 bases, and 6 bases had no gene match. The CDR3 is made up of 15 amino acids. CDR3 DNA sequence: TGTGCCAGCAGCCAACGAGGGGACAGGGGATATGAGCAGTTCTTC. Its translation: CASSQRGDRGYEQFF. Looking up the rest from reference TRBV14 and TRBJ2-1 gives the full variable domain: EAGVTQFPSHSVIEKGQTVTLRCDPISGHDNLYWYRRVMGKEIKFLLHFVKESKQDESGMPNNRFLAERTGGTYSTLKVQPAELEDSGVYFCASSQRGDRGYEQFFGPGTRLTVL.

This clone was detected once. The V and J genes are TRBV30 and TRBJ1-2; D unresolved. CDR1 and CDR2 from the germline V gene are GTSNPN and SVGIG (reference sequence). Trimming removed 5 bases at V and 1 base at J, with 8 bases between. The CDR3 loop spans 12 amino acids. CDR3 bases: TGTGCCTGGCGGAATTATAACTATGGCTACACCTTC. Translated, it gives CAWRNYNYGYTF. The full variable domain, its missing parts supplied by reference TRBV30 and TRBJ1-2, is SQTIHQWPATLVQPVGSPLSLECTVEGTSNPNLYWYRQAAGRGLQLLFYSVGIGQISSEVPQNLSASRPQDRQFILSSKKLLLSDSGFYLCAWRNYNYGYTFGSGTRLTVV.

The rearrangement links TRBV18 to TRBJ1-5, with 7 bases that match TRBD1. With V trimmed by 2 bases and J by 8 bases, 6 bases remained unmatched. This CDR3 region has 14 residues. Per germline, CDR1 KGHSH and CDR2 LQKENI. The CDR3 here is CASSPRQGEEPQHF. In DNA, the CDR3 is TGTGCCAGCTCACCAAGACAGGGTGAAGAGCCCCAGCATTTT.

CDR3: CASSNAGGYTF. The CDR3, as DNA: TGTGCCAGCTCTAATGCCGGTGGCTACACCTTC. The gene calls are TRBV28 and TRBJ1-2; D gene uncertain. The CDR3 extends over 11 amino acids. V was trimmed by 8 bases and J by 7 bases, leaving 11 bases between them. Germline-derived CDR1 and CDR2 are MDHEN and SYDVKM.

The chain couples TRBV6-6 to TRBJ2-7, with D perhaps matching TRBD2 (7 bases). CDR1 is MNHNY and CDR2 is SVGAGI in the germline V gene (reference sequence). V lost 10 bases and J lost 3, with 16 bases in between. The CDR3 sequence is 13 residues long. CDR3 amino acids: CATLGGPNYEQYF. In nucleotides, the CDR3 is TGTGCCACCCTGGGGGGGCCCAACTACGAGCAGTACTTC.